This note documents a single T cell receptor beta chain sequence. Its antigen is still unknown. This entry comes from a study of cytomegalovirus exposure and HLA in healthy donors. Study-level results: The authors judged a highly shared variant cluster likely a sequencing artifact. Later analysis identified several of the most significant clusters that appeared linked to common viral pathogens.

In the PCR, 60 Vbeta and 13 Jbeta primers were used. Sequencing used immunoSEQ multiplex PCR; TCRdb keeps in-frame clones, though not all of them. The data show about 150,000 clones, roughly 75% seen once. This CDR3 spans 15 amino acids. Germline CDR1 is KGHSH and CDR2 is LQKENI. With 5 bases clipped from V and 4 bases from J, the junction kept 7 bases outside the gene matches. The TCR originated in a young man in good health and CMV-seropositive. The rearrangement links TRBV18 to TRBJ1-2; 10 bases are a match to TRBD1. Sequenced input: PBMCs. In nucleotides, the CDR3 is TGTGCCAGCTCAGCTGGACAGGGGGTCGTCTATGGCTACACCTTC. Encoded protein: CASSAGQGVVYGYTF. Based on the CDR3 plus reference TRBV18 and TRBJ1-2, the full variable domain is NAGVMQNPRHLVRRRGQEARLRCSPMKGHSHVYWYRQLPEEGLKFMVYLQKENIIDESGMPKERFSAEFPKEGPSILRIQQVVRGDSAAYFCASSAGQGVVYGYTFGSGTRLTVV.